The clone carrying this T cell receptor (beta chain) was seen only a few times. The antigen is unknown. The data belong to a study of T-cell memory formation after mild COVID-19. Broader study findings: Several responding clones turned up in pre-infection memory, indicating that cross-reactive memory may have taken part. Day 15 to 85 contracting clones showed balanced CD4/CD8; day 15 to 37 expanders favored CD4+.

This CDR3 is 13 amino acids long. The V and J ends lost 5 bases and 7 bases respectively, with 9 bases between them. Germline lookup yields CDR1 SGHTA and CDR2 FQGNSA. TCRalpha and TCRbeta libraries used 5'RACE with constant-segment primers and UMIs. TCRdb fed the 5' RACE reads into MiXCR, producing one record per CDR3 protein. The repertoire consists of over 150,000 distinct CDR3 sequences, with 13% occurring once and the leading ten covering 2.5% to 4%. Sequencing was carried out using PBMCs or a T cell subset sorted from them (not recorded which). The sequence was collected from a man between 18 and 35 years old who had mild COVID-19 (a few samples of this study predate the infection). Cell type and time point are not known. The chain combines TRBV7-2 with TRBJ1-6, with D hard to call. CDR3 in amino acids: CASSLLANSPLHF. The CDR3 nucleotides are TGTGCCAGCAGCCTTCTGGCCAATTCACCCCTCCACTTT. The whole variable domain, filled in from reference TRBV7-2 and TRBJ1-6, reads GAGVSQSPSNKVTEKGKDVELRCDPISGHTALYWYRQSLGQGLEFLIYFQGNSAPDKSGLPSDRFSAERTGGSVSTLTIQRTQQEDSAVYLCASSLLANSPLHFGNGTRLTVT.